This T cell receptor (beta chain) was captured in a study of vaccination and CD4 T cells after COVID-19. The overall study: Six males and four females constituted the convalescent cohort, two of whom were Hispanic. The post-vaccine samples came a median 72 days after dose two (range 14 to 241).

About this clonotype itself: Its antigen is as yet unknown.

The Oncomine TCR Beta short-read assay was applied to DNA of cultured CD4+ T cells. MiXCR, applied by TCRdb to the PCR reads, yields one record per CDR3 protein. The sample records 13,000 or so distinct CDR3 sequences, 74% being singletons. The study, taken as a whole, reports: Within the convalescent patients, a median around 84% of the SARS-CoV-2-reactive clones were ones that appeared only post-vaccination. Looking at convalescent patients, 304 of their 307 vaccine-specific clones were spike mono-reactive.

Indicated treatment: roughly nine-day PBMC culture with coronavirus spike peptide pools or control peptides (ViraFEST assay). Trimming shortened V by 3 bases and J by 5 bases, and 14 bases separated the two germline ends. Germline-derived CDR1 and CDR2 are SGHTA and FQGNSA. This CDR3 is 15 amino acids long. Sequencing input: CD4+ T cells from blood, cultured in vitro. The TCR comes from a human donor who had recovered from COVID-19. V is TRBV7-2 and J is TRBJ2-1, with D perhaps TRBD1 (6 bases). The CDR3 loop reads CASSLGATVNNEQFF. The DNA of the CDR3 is TGTGCCAGCAGCTTGGGGGCCACTGTGAACAATGAGCAGTTCTTC.